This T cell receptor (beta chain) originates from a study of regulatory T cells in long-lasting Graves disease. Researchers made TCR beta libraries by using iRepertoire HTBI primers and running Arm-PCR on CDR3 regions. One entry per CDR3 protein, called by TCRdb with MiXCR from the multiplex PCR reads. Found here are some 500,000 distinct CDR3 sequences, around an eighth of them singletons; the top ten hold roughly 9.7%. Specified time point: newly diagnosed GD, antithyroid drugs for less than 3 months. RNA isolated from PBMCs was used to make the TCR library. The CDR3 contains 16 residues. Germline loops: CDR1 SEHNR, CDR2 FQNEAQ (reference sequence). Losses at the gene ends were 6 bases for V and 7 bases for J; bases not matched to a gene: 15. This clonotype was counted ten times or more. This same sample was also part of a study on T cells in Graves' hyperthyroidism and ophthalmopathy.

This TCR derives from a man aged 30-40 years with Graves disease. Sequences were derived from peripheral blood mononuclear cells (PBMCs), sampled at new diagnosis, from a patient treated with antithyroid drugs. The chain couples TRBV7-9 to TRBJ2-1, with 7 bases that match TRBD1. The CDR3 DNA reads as TGTGCCAGCAGGCCGAGCCCAGGGGGTCTGAGGAATGAGCAGTTCTTC. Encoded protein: CASRPSPGGLRNEQFF.